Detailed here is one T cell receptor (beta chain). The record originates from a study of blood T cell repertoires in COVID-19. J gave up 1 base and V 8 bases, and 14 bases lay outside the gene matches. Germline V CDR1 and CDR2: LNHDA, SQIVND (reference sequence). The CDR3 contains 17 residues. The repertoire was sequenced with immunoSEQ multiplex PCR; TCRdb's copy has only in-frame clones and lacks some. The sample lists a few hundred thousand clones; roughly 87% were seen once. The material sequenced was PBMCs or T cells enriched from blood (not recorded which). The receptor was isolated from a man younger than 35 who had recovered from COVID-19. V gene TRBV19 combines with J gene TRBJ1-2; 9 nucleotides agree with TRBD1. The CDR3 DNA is TGTGCCAGTCCTACCGGGACAGGGAAAGATATTAACTATGGCTACACCTTC. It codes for CASPTGTGKDINYGYTF.